The 13 T cell receptor beta chains reported below all come from one sample, sequenced in a study of T cells in tuberculosis. Sequenced by immunoSEQ multiplex PCR; TCRdb stores in-frame clones only, minus some. The data contain 20,000 to 25,000 clones, roughly nine tenths of them singletons. The source material was PBMCs. Source of these receptors: a donor aged 10-29 years with latent tuberculosis or without tuberculosis infection.

The chain joins TRBV15 to TRBJ1-2; D remains unclear. V lost 1 base and J lost 2, with 8 bases in between. Germline lookup yields CDR1 LNHNV and CDR2 YYDKDF (reference sequence). This CDR3 region has 14 residues. The CDR3 sequence is CATSRVVKNYGYTF. Here the CDR3 DNA reads TGTGCCACCAGCAGAGTAGTGAAAAACTATGGCTACACCTTC.

V and J are TRBV15 and TRBJ1-4; no clear D. Per the germline V gene, CDR1 is LNHNV and CDR2 is YYDKDF (reference sequence). The length of the CDR3 is 16 residues. V gave up 0 bases and J gave up 0 bases, with 8 bases separating them. CDR3 nucleotide sequence: TGTGCCACCAGCAGAGATTTAACGGCAACTAATGAAAAACTGTTTTTT. It is translated as CATSRDLTATNEKLFF. Supplemented by reference TRBV15 and TRBJ1-4, the full variable domain reads DAMVIQNPRYQVTQFGKPVTLSCSQTLNHNVMYWYQQKSSQAPKLLFHYYDKDFNNEADTPDNFQSRRPNTSFCFLDIRSPGLGDTAMYLCATSRDLTATNEKLFFGSGTQLSVL.

The gene calls are TRBV10-3 and TRBJ2-4; no clear D gene. The CDR3 has 21 amino acids. Germline-derived CDR1 and CDR2 are ENHRY and SYGVKD. Trimming took off 0 bases at V and 2 bases at J, with 26 bases between the two ends. The CDR3 is CAISESAPTIPVRGTKNIQYF. CDR3 nucleotides: TGTGCCATCAGTGAGTCCGCTCCAACTATCCCGGTACGAGGAACCAAAAACATTCAGTACTTC.

This chain connects TRBV6-5 to TRBJ2-5; TRBD1 matches 7 bases. Per the germline V gene, CDR1 is MNHEY and CDR2 is SVGAGI. The J segment lost 5 bases and the V segment lost 4 bases, leaving 7 bases of the junction unmatched. The CDR3 runs to 14 residues. The CDR3 nucleotides read TGTGCCAGCAGTTCCCCGACAGGGACCGAGACCCAGTACTTC. Protein: CASSSPTGTETQYF.

CDR3 residues: CASSSRDRGQNTGELFF. The CDR3 region has the DNA TGTGCCAGCAGCTCCCGGGACAGGGGGCAGAACACCGGGGAGCTGTTTTTT. The rearrangement joins TRBV11-3 to TRBJ2-2, with TRBD1 identical over 12 bases. The junction had 4 bases not matched to a gene; V was cut back by 4 bases and J by 1 base. From germline, CDR1 is SGHNT and CDR2 YENEEA. The CDR3 contains 17 residues.

V usage is TRBV5-6 and J usage is TRBJ1-3; 9 nucleotides align to TRBD1. CDR3 length equals 18 residues. Germline assignment: CDR1 SGHDT and CDR2 YYEEEE. After removal of 1 base from V and 4 bases from J, the junction contained 12 bases not matched to a gene. DNA for the CDR3: TGTGCCAGCAGCTTGAATTTCCCAGGGACAGGGCCGGGAAACACCATATATTTT. Protein sequence: CASSLNFPGTGPGNTIYF.

The chain couples TRBV4-1 to TRBJ1-3; 7 bases are shared with TRBD1. Germline values: CDR1 MGHRA, CDR2 YSYEKL. V was pared by 4 bases and J by 3 bases, with 9 bases of the junction left unmatched. The length of the CDR3 is 16 residues. The CDR3: CASSPPRRGHGNTIYF. The DNA for the CDR3 is TGCGCCAGCAGCCCCCCCAGAAGGGGGCATGGAAACACCATATATTTT.

For the CDR3, the DNA is TGTGCCAGCTCACCCGGGAGTAATGAAAAACTGTTTTTT. Translating gives CASSPGSNEKLFF. The V and J genes are TRBV18 and TRBJ1-4, with unresolved D. V gave up 3 bases and J gave up 4 bases, with 6 bases separating them. The CDR3 is 13 amino acids. CDR1 KGHSH and CDR2 LQKENI come from the germline V gene.

V usage is TRBV19 and J usage is TRBJ1-5; 7 nucleotides align to TRBD1. The CDR3 extends over 14 amino acids. Losses at the gene ends were 5 bases for V and 6 bases for J; bases not matched to a gene: 7. CDR1 and CDR2 (germline): LNHDA, SQIVND (reference sequence). CDR3 DNA: TGTGCCAGTAGTTCACAGGGGAGCGGTCAGCCCCAGCATTTT. It encodes CASSSQGSGQPQHF.

The rearrangement links TRBV9 to TRBJ2-7; 7 bases are a match to TRBD2. CDR3 length: 17 amino acids. J gave up 5 bases and V 0 bases, and 14 bases lay outside the gene matches. Germline CDR1 and CDR2: SGDLS and YYNGEE. CDR3 loop: CASSVGLSRGRGDEQYF. In DNA form, the CDR3 reads TGTGCCAGCAGCGTAGGCCTATCTCGAGGACGGGGGGACGAGCAGTACTTC.

The chain links TRBV2 to TRBJ2-4; D is uncertain. V lost 7 bases and J lost 0, with 7 bases in between. CDR3 length equals 13 residues. The V gene's germline CDR1 is SNHLY and CDR2 FYNNEI. For the CDR3, the DNA is TGTGCCAGCACTCCACTAGCCAAAAACATTCAGTACTTC. Amino acids: CASTPLAKNIQYF.

This chain links TRBV27 with TRBJ2-2, with unresolved D. Trimming left V 5 bases short and J 2 bases short, with 3 bases between. The CDR3 has 12 amino acids. The germline gives CDR1 MNHEY, CDR2 SMNVEV (reference sequence). DNA of the CDR3: TGTGCCAGCAGTATAAACACCGGGGAGCTGTTTTTT. Translating gives CASSINTGELFF.

The rearrangement links TRBV12-5 to TRBJ2-2, with a possible D match to TRBD2 (5 bases). Per the germline V gene, CDR1 is LGHNT and CDR2 is FRNRAP. V lost 0 bases to trimming and J lost 4 bases, with 9 bases between them. The CDR3 length is 15 residues. CDR3 in DNA: TGTGCTAGTGGTTTGGTAACACGGGGCACCGGGGAGCTGTTTTTT. This sequence encodes CASGLVTRGTGELFF.